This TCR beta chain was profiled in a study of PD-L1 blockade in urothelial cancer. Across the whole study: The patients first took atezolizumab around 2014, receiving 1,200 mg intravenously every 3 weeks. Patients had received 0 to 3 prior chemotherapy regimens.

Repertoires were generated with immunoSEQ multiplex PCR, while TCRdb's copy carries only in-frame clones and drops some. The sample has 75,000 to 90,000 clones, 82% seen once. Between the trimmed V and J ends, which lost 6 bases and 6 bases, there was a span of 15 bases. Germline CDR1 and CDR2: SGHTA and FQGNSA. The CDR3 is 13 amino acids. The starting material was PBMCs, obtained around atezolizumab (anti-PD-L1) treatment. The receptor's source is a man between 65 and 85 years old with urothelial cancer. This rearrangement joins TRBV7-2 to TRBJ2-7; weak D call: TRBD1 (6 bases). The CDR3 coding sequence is TGTGCCAGCAGTCCAACTACAGGGTTCGAGCAGTACTTC. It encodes CASSPTTGFEQYF.